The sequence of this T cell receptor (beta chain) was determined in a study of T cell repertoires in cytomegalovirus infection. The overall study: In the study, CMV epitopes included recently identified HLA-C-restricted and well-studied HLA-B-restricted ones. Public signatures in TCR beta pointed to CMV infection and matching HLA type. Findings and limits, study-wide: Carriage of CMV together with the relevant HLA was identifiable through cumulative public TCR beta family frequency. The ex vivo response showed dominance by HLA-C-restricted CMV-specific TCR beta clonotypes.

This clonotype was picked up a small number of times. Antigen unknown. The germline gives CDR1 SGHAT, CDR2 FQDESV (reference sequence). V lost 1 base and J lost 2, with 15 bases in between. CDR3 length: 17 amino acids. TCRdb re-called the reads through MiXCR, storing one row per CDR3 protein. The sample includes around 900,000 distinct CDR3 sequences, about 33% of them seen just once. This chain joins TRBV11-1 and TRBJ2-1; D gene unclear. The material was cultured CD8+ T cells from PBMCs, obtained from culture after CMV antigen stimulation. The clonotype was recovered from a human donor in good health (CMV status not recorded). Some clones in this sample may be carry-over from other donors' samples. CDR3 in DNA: TGTGCCAGCAGCTTAGTGGGAATGGTCGTTCCCTACAATGAGCAGTTCTTC. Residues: CASSLVGMVVPYNEQFF.